The 15 T cell receptor beta chains in this list originate from one sample, sequenced in a study of T-cell reconstitution after alpha-beta-depleted transplantation in children. Unique molecular identifiers were built into the TCRbeta library. One entry per CDR3 protein, called by TCRdb with MiXCR from the PCR reads. The sample holds a few hundred thousand distinct CDR3 sequences, approximately 12% seen once. Sequenced here: PBMCs from the stem cell graft donor, sampled from the stem cell graft. Receptors originate from a human donor who donated a stem cell graft to a child with combined immunodeficiency.

The sample holds a few counts of this clonotype. The chain links TRBV4-3 to TRBJ2-5; tentative D call: TRBD2 (6 bases). This CDR3 is built from 16 residues. Per germline, CDR1 LGHNA and CDR2 YSLEER. The V end lost 5 bases, the J end lost 2 bases, and 18 bases lay between the germline ends. The DNA for the CDR3 is TGCGCCAGCAGCATCTCGGGGGATTGGGGGCAAGAGACCCAGTACTTC. Its translation is CASSISGDWGQETQYF.

V gene TRBV7-9 combines with J gene TRBJ2-1; 12 bases align to TRBD2. This CDR3 has 17 residues. V dropped 5 bases and J dropped 0; count of bases not matched to a gene: 5. The germline CDR1 and CDR2 sequences are SEHNR and FQNEAQ (reference sequence). CDR3 loop: CASSGLAGTSSYNEQFF. DNA for the CDR3: TGTGCCAGCAGCGGACTAGCGGGGACGAGCTCCTACAATGAGCAGTTCTTC. The variable domain in full, completed from reference TRBV7-9 and TRBJ2-1, reads DTGVSQNPRHKITKRGQNVTFRCDPISEHNRLYWYRQTLGQGPEFLTYFQNEAQLEKSRLLSDRFSAERPKGSFSTLEIQRTEQGDSAMYLCASSGLAGTSSYNEQFFGPGTRLTVL.

The chain combines TRBV12-3 or TRBV12-4 with TRBJ2-7; D is unclear. The CDR3 is 15 amino acids. The V gene lost 5 bases and the J gene lost 5 bases, with 19 bases spanning the gap. The CDR3 coding sequence is TGTGCCAGCAGTCCGACTGTCCGGGCAACTAACGAGCAGTACTTC. Its protein product is CASSPTVRATNEQYF.

This clonotype was observed a few times. This chain uses TRBV20-1 with TRBJ2-7; 9 bases are shared with TRBD2. The CDR3 has 14 amino acids. Germline CDR1 DFQATT, CDR2 SNEGSKA (reference sequence). J was trimmed by 1 base and V by 3 bases; bases with no gene match: 4. CDR3 sequence: CSASRLAASYEQYF. CDR3 in DNA: TGCAGTGCTAGTCGACTAGCGGCTTCCTACGAGCAGTACTTC.

The rearrangement links TRBV12-3 or TRBV12-4 to TRBJ1-3; D is undetermined. The CDR3 covers 14 residues. Trimming took 6 bases from V and 3 from J, leaving 12 bases between them. The CDR3 DNA reads as TGTGCCAGCAGCCCCGGAGGTTTTGGAAACACCATATATTTT. Protein product: CASSPGGFGNTIYF.

This clonotype was picked up a small number of times. J is TRBJ1-5 and V is TRBV12-3 or TRBV12-4, with no clear D. CDR3 length: 14 amino acids. V was clipped by 5 bases and J by 3 bases, with 11 bases between them. The DNA of the CDR3 is TGTGCCAGCAGTCCCAATGAAATCAATCAGCCCCAGCATTTT. Translation: CASSPNEINQPQHF.

This clonotype was counted many times. The chain couples TRBV6-2 or TRBV6-3 to TRBJ2-7, with TRBD1 matching over 7 bases. Per the germline V gene, CDR1 is MNHEY and CDR2 is SVGEGT. The CDR3 is made up of 14 amino acids. With V trimmed by 6 bases and J by 4 bases, 9 bases remained unmatched. This CDR3 is CASSPRTGRYEQYF. Written as DNA, the CDR3 is TGTGCCAGCAGCCCTCGGACAGGAAGGTACGAGCAGTACTTC.

This clonotype was observed at least ten times. This chain uses TRBV6-1 with TRBJ1-5, with D unresolved. In germline, CDR1 is MNHNS, CDR2 SASEGT. This CDR3 contains 11 residues. V lost 3 bases and J lost 9, with 6 bases in between. The CDR3 sequence is CASSDPGPQHF. DNA for the CDR3: TGTGCCAGCAGTGACCCGGGGCCCCAGCATTTT.

This clonotype appeared a few times. This rearrangement joins TRBV7-3 to TRBJ2-1, with D hard to call. The CDR3 runs 16 residues. V lost 4 bases, J lost 1 base, and 14 bases lay in between. Germline V gene lookup returns CDR1 SGHTA and CDR2 FQGTGA. The CDR3 region is CASSSARGGSYNEQFF. The CDR3 DNA follows: TGTGCCAGCAGCTCGGCTAGAGGTGGATCCTACAATGAGCAGTTCTTC. Filled out from reference TRBV7-3 and TRBJ2-1, the complete variable domain reads GAGVSQTPSNKVTEKGKYVELRCDPISGHTALYWYRQSLGQGPEFLIYFQGTGAADDSGLPNDRFFAVRPEGSVSTLKIQRTERGDSAVYLCASSSARGGSYNEQFFGPGTRLTVL.

This clonotype was seen at least ten times. The CDR3 reads CASSPREDTQYF. The DNA of the CDR3 is TGTGCCAGCTCACCACGGGAGGATACGCAGTATTTT. V usage is TRBV18 and J usage is TRBJ2-3; a weak D match, TRBD2 (5 bases). Trimming removed 1 base at V and 6 bases at J, with 5 bases between. The length of the CDR3 is 12 residues. CDR1 KGHSH and CDR2 LQKENI come from the germline V gene.

J is TRBJ1-1 and V is TRBV12-3 or TRBV12-4; no clear D. The CDR3 consists of 15 residues. V shed 7 bases and J shed 0 bases, with 15 bases lying between them. The DNA of the CDR3 is TGTGCCAGCACCCTCAGGCCCTTCATGAACACTGAAGCTTTCTTT. As protein: CASTLRPFMNTEAFF.

This clonotype occurred many times. The chain combines TRBV12-3 or TRBV12-4 with TRBJ2-2, with D possibly TRBD1 on 6 matching bases. The V end lost 2 bases, the J end lost 0 bases, and 13 bases lay between the germline ends. This CDR3 is built from 17 residues. The CDR3 DNA reads TGTGCCAGCAGTTTATCGGGTGGGGGCACGAACACCGGGGAGCTGTTTTTT. It encodes CASSLSGGGTNTGELFF.

The chain couples TRBV28 to TRBJ2-5; a possible D gene is TRBD1 (6 bases). Per germline, CDR1 MDHEN and CDR2 SYDVKM. V gave up 5 bases and J gave up 1 base, with 20 bases separating them. The CDR3 totals 17 residues. CDR3 nucleotide sequence: TGTGCCAGCAGTCCACGGCGGCAGGGGACGCTCCAAGAGACCCAGTACTTC. Amino acids: CASSPRRQGTLQETQYF.

With respect to this clonotype: A read error may be the cause here, since a much bigger clone is one base away. CDR3 residues: CAISEGRRTKNIQYF. The CDR3, as DNA: TGTGCCATCAGTGAAGGTAGGAGGACCAAAAACATTCAGTACTTC. The V and J genes are TRBV10-3 and TRBJ2-4; TRBD2 might be the D (5 bases). CDR1 and CDR2 from the germline V gene are ENHRY and SYGVKD. The CDR3 sequence is 15 residues long. The V gene lost 3 bases and the J gene lost 2 bases, with 11 bases spanning the gap.

This clonotype came up a few times. This chain joins TRBV25-1 and TRBJ2-7, with D unresolved. Trimming shortened V by 0 bases and J by 6 bases, and 15 bases separated the two germline ends. Germline V gives CDR1 MGHDK, CDR2 SYGVNS. The CDR3 is 15 residues long. The CDR3 DNA reads TGTGCCAGCAGTGAATATTACAGATCGGGCCCCGAGCAGTACTTC. Its translation is CASSEYYRSGPEQYF.